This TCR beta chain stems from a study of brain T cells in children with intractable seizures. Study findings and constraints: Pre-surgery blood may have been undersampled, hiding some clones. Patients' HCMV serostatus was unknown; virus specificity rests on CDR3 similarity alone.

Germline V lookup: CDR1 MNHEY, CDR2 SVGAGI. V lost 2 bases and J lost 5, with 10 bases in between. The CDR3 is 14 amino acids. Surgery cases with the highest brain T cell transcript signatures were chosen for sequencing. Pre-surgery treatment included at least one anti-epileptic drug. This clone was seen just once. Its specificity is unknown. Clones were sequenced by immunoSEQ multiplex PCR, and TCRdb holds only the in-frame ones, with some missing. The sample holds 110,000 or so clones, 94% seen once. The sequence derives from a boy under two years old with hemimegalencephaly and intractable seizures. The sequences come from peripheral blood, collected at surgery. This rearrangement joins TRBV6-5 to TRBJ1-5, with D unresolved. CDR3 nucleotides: TGTGCCAGCAGTTACGCCGGGAGCTATCAGCCCCAGCATTTT. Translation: CASSYAGSYQPQHF.